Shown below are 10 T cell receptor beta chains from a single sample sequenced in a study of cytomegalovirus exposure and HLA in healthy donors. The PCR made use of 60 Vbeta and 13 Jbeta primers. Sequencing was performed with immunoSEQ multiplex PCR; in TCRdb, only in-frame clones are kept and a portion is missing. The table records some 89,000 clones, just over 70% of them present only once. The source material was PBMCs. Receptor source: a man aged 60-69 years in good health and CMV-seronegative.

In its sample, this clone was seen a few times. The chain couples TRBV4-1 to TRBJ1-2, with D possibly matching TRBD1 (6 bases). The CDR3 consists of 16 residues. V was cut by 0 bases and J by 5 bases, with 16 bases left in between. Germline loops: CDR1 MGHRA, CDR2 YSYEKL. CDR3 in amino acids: CASSQDGGGDLYGYTF. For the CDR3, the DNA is TGCGCCAGCAGCCAAGATGGGGGGGGCGACCTATATGGCTACACCTTC.

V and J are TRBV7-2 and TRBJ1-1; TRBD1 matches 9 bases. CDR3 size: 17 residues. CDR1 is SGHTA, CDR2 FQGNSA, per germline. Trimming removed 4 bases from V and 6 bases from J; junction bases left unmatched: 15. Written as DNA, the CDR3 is TGTGCCAGCAGCTCCCCCAGAAATTGGGACAGGGAGTCTGAAGCTTTCTTT. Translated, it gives CASSSPRNWDRESEAFF.

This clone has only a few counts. DNA for the CDR3: TGCAGCGCTAATCGACAGGGGGTAACTGGGGCCCAGTACTTC. It is translated as CSANRQGVTGAQYF. V is TRBV29-1 and J is TRBJ2-5, with TRBD1 matching over 9 bases. V shed 7 bases and J 9 bases; nucleotides not matched to a gene: 15. CDR1 and CDR2 (germline): SQVTM, ANQGSEA. The CDR3 consists of 14 residues.

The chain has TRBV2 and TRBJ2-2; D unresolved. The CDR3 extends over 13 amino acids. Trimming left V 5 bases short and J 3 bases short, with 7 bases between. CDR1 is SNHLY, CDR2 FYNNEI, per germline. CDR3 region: CASSQFHTGELFF. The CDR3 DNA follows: TGTGCCAGCAGTCAATTTCACACCGGGGAGCTGTTTTTT.

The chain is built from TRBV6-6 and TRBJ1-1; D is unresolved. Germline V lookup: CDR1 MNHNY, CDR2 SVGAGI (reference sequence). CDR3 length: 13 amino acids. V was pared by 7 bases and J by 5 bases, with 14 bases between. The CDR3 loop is CASIDQEGTEAFF. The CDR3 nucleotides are TGTGCCAGCATCGACCAGGAGGGAACTGAAGCTTTCTTT.

CDR3 sequence reads: CASSPPDIRGETQYF. DNA of the CDR3: TGTGCCAGCTCACCACCGGACATCAGGGGAGAGACCCAGTACTTC. This chain links TRBV18 with TRBJ2-5, with D possibly TRBD1 on 6 matching bases. This CDR3 has 15 residues. The V gene lost 0 bases and the J gene lost 4 bases, with 12 bases spanning the gap. Germline lookup yields CDR1 KGHSH and CDR2 LQKENI.

DNA of the CDR3: TGTGCCAGCAGCCGCGTATTTGGCGGGGGGTACAATGAGCAGTTCTTC. Its translation is CASSRVFGGGYNEQFF. The chain couples TRBV7-2 to TRBJ2-1; 8 bases line up with TRBD2. This CDR3 is 16 amino acids long. The ends lost 5 bases at V and 4 bases at J; junction bases unmatched: 10. Germline V gene data show CDR1 as SGHTA and CDR2 as FQGNSA.

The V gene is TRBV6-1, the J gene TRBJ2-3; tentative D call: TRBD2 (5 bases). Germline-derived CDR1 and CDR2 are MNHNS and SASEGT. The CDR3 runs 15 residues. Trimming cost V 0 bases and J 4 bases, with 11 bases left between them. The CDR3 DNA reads TGTGCCAGCAGTGAAGCGGGAGTGATGGCAGATACGCAGTATTTT. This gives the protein CASSEAGVMADTQYF.

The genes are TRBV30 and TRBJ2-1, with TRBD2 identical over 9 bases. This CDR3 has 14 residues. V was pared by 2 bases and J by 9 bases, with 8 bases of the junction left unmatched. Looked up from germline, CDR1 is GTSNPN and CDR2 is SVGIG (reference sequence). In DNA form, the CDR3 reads TGTGCCTGGAGTCCCGGGACTAGCAGAGGTGAGCAGTTCTTC. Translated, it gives CAWSPGTSRGEQFF.

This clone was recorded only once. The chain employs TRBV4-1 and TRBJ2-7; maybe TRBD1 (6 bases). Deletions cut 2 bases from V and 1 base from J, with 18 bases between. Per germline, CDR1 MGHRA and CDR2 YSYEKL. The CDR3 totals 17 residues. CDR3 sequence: CASSQRPGHQSSYEQYF. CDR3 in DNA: TGCGCCAGCAGCCAACGTCCGGGACACCAATCGTCCTACGAGCAGTACTTC.